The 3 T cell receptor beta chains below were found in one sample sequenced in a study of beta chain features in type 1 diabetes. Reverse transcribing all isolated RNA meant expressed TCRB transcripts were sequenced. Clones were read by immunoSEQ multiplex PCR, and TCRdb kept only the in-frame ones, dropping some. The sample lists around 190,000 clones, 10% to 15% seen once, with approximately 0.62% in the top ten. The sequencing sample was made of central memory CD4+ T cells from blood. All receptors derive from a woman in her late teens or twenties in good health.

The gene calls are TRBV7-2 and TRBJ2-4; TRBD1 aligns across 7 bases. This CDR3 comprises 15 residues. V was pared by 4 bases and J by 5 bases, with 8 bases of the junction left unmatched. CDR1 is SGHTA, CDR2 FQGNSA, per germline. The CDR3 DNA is TGTGCCAGCAGCTGGACCGGGACAGACCAAAACATTCAGTACTTC. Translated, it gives CASSWTGTDQNIQYF.

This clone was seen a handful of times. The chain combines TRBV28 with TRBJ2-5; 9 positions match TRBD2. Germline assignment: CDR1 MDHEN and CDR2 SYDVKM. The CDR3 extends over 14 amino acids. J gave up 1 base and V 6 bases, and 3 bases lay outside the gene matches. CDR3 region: CASRVSGSQETQYF. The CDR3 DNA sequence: TGTGCCAGCAGGGTTAGCGGGAGCCAAGAGACCCAGTACTTC.

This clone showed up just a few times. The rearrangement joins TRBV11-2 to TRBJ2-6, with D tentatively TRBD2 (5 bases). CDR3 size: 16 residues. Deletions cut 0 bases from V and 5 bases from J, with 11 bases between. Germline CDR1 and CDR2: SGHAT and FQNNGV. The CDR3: CASSLERATRANVLTF. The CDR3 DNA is TGTGCCAGCAGCTTAGAGAGGGCGACGAGGGCCAACGTCCTGACTTTC.